The 27 T cell receptor beta chains in this list originate from one sample, sequenced in a study of blood T cell repertoires in COVID-19. The data were produced by immunoSEQ multiplex PCR, yet TCRdb's version contains in-frame clones alone and is incomplete. The sample shows hundreds of thousands of clones, around 80% of them seen only once. Input material: peripheral blood. These receptors were taken from a woman older than 75 with acute or convalescent COVID-19.

The gene calls are TRBV5-1 and TRBJ1-1; 9 positions match TRBD1. V was pared by 0 bases and J by 5 bases, with 5 bases of the junction left unmatched. The CDR3 is 15 residues long. Germline V gives CDR1 SGHRS, CDR2 YFSETQ. The chain's CDR3 is CASSLETGGRTEAFF. Written as DNA, the CDR3 is TGCGCCAGCAGCTTGGAGACAGGGGGGAGGACTGAAGCTTTCTTT.

This clone was seen a handful of times. The chain uses TRBV2 and TRBJ2-1; D is uncertain. CDR1 SNHLY and CDR2 FYNNEI come from the germline V gene. This CDR3 region has 14 residues. The V end lost 6 bases, the J end lost 5 bases, and 14 bases lay between the germline ends. The CDR3 region has the DNA TGTGCCAGCAGAAGGCCTCCGAGCGACAATGAGCAGTTCTTC. Translated: CASRRPPSDNEQFF.

This chain connects TRBV4-2 to TRBJ2-1; 10 bases line up with TRBD2. Per germline, CDR1 LGHNA and CDR2 YNFKEQ. The J segment lost 13 bases and the V segment lost 1 base, leaving 13 bases of the junction unmatched. The CDR3 covers 16 residues. CDR3 region: CASSQALPSGSIVQFF. DNA for the CDR3: TGTGCCAGCAGCCAAGCCCTCCCTAGCGGGAGTATCGTTCAGTTCTTC.

The rearrangement uses TRBV27 and TRBJ1-1, with D possibly being TRBD1 (5 bases). From germline, CDR1 is MNHEY and CDR2 SMNVEV (reference sequence). The CDR3 has 12 residues. Trimming pared 8 bases from V and 6 bases from J, leaving 13 bases between. The chain's CDR3 is CASLGAVSEAFF. CDR3 nucleotide sequence: TGTGCCAGCTTAGGGGCGGTATCTGAAGCTTTCTTT.

The chain joins TRBV19 to TRBJ1-1, with TRBD1 identical over 10 bases. The CDR3 spans 14 residues. The germline CDR1 and CDR2 sequences are LNHDA and SQIVND (reference sequence). J gave up 6 bases and V 6 bases, and 7 bases lay outside the gene matches. The CDR3 bases are TGTGCCAGTAGGCGACAGGGGGCAGGGGCTGAAGCTTTCTTT. This translates into CASRRQGAGAEAFF. Supplemented by reference TRBV19 and TRBJ1-1, the full variable domain reads DGGITQSPKYLFRKEGQNVTLSCEQNLNHDAMYWYRQDPGQGLRLIYYSQIVNDFQKGDIAEGYSVSREKKESFPLTVTSAQKNPTAFYLCASRRQGAGAEAFFGQGTRLTVV.

This chain links TRBV12-5 with TRBJ2-7; the match to TRBD2 covers 7 bases. Germline loops: CDR1 LGHNT, CDR2 FRNRAP. V trimming: 2 bases; J trimming: 2 bases; junction bases outside the gene matches: 9. This CDR3 region has 16 residues. The CDR3 DNA sequence: TGTGCTAGTGGTTTGCCGCGACTAGCAGGTACCTACGAGCAGTACTTC. Protein: CASGLPRLAGTYEQYF. Filled out from reference TRBV12-5 and TRBJ2-7, the complete variable domain reads DARVTQTPRHKVTEMGQEVTMRCQPILGHNTVFWYRQTMMQGLELLAYFRNRAPLDDSGMPKDRFSAEMPDATLATLKIQPSEPRDSAVYFCASGLPRLAGTYEQYFGPGTRLTVT.

Remarks on this clone: Other DNA variants within this sample encode the same CDR3. The V gene is TRBV7-2, the J gene TRBJ1-1; TRBD1 might be the D (6 bases). This CDR3 has 14 residues. V lost 4 bases, J lost 5 bases, and 14 bases lay in between. Germline loops: CDR1 SGHTA, CDR2 FQGNSA. This CDR3 reads CASSSQGRRTEAFF. The CDR3 DNA is TGTGCCAGCAGCTCCCAGGGGCGTCGGACTGAAGCTTTCTTT.

The rearrangement links TRBV4-1 to TRBJ1-1; D is undetermined. With 6 bases removed from V and 1 base from J, the gap between germline ends came to 9 bases. The CDR3 totals 13 residues. CDR1 and CDR2 from the germline V gene are MGHRA and YSYEKL. The CDR3 is CASSIFRNTEAFF. In DNA, the CDR3 is TGCGCCAGCAGTATCTTCAGGAACACTGAAGCTTTCTTT.

The V gene is TRBV5-4, the J gene TRBJ2-5; 12 bases fit TRBD2. The V and J ends lost 4 bases and 2 bases, in that order; junction bases with no gene match: 6. Germline assignment: CDR1 SGHNT and CDR2 YYREEE (reference sequence). This CDR3 has 16 amino acids. This chain's CDR3 is CASSPRLAGVQETQYF. Written as DNA, the CDR3 is TGTGCCAGCAGCCCACGACTAGCGGGGGTTCAAGAGACCCAGTACTTC.

The chain uses TRBV5-6 and TRBJ1-2; D is ambiguous. The CDR3 covers 14 residues. The germline V gene encodes CDR1 SGHDT and CDR2 YYEEEE. V lost 2 bases, J lost 0 bases, and 8 bases lay in between. This CDR3 is CASSLGASNYGYTF. DNA for the CDR3: TGTGCCAGCAGCTTAGGAGCTTCTAACTATGGCTACACCTTC.

V gene TRBV7-3 combines with J gene TRBJ2-3, with TRBD2 matching 10 bases. CDR3 length: 15 residues. The V and J ends lost 3 bases and 5 bases, in that order; junction bases with no gene match: 5. In germline, CDR1 is SGHTA, CDR2 FQGTGA. CDR3 nucleotides: TGTGCCAGCAGCTTCAGCGGGGGGGCCCAAGATACGCAGTATTTT. It translates to CASSFSGGAQDTQYF.

The genes are TRBV19 and TRBJ2-5, with 8 bases fitting TRBD1. Germline V gene data show CDR1 as LNHDA and CDR2 as SQIVND (reference sequence). Unmatched junction bases numbered 5, after V lost 3 bases and J lost 5 bases. This CDR3 is built from 14 residues. CDR3 protein: CASSIQGARETQYF. The DNA for the CDR3 is TGTGCCAGTAGTATCCAGGGGGCGAGGGAGACCCAGTACTTC.

V and J are TRBV6-2 or TRBV6-3 and TRBJ2-5; D gene unclear. V shed 2 bases and J shed 5 bases, with 6 bases lying between them. This CDR3 region has 12 residues. Germline V gene data show CDR1 as MNHEY and CDR2 as SVGEGT. The DNA of the CDR3 is TGTGCCAGCAGTTACGTCGGGGAGACCCAGTACTTC. It yields the protein CASSYVGETQYF.

V usage is TRBV3-1 (or the pseudogene TRBV3-2) and J usage is TRBJ2-5; TRBD2 matches 15 bases. Germline V gene data show CDR1 as LGHDT and CDR2 as YNNKEL (reference sequence). After removal of 4 bases from V and 4 bases from J, the junction contained 4 bases not matched to a gene. This CDR3 has 16 residues. The CDR3 is CASSLMGLAGGETQYF. In DNA, the CDR3 is TGTGCCAGCAGCCTCATGGGACTAGCGGGAGGAGAGACCCAGTACTTC.

This chain joins TRBV6-5 and TRBJ1-4; D perhaps matches TRBD1 (6 bases). Trimming took off 6 bases at V and 7 bases at J, with 15 bases between the two ends. The CDR3 extends over 14 amino acids. Germline-derived CDR1 and CDR2 are MNHEY and SVGAGI. The CDR3 DNA follows: TGTGCCAGCAGACTCGGGACATCCAGTGAAAAACTGTTTTTT. This codes for CASRLGTSSEKLFF.

V usage is TRBV5-4 and J usage is TRBJ1-1, with 7 bases lining up with TRBD1. The V gene's germline CDR1 is SGHNT and CDR2 YYREEE (reference sequence). The J segment lost 0 bases and the V segment lost 4 bases, leaving 6 bases of the junction unmatched. This CDR3 comprises 15 residues. The CDR3, as DNA: TGTGCCAGCAGCGGGGGACAGTCCATGAACACTGAAGCTTTCTTT. It yields the protein CASSGGQSMNTEAFF.

The chain joins TRBV11-2 to TRBJ1-2; 7 nucleotides match TRBD1. Germline values: CDR1 SGHAT, CDR2 FQNNGV. This CDR3 is built from 16 residues. V was pared by 1 base and J by 8 bases, with 13 bases of the junction left unmatched. The CDR3 nucleotides are TGTGCCAGCAGCTTAGGAACCGACAGGGTCCTGGACGGCTACACCTTC. This encodes CASSLGTDRVLDGYTF.

The chain combines TRBV27 with TRBJ2-7; possibly TRBD1 for D (6 bases). The germline V and J ends were trimmed by 6 bases and 2 bases, with 17 bases remaining between them. The CDR3 loop spans 15 amino acids. Germline V gene data show CDR1 as MNHEY and CDR2 as SMNVEV (reference sequence). In DNA, the CDR3 is TGTGCCAGCAGGTTGGGGGCAGGGCAAGCCTACGAGCAGTACTTC. Its protein is CASRLGAGQAYEQYF.

The chain has TRBV3-1 (or the pseudogene TRBV3-2) and TRBJ1-1; 7 bases line up with TRBD1. The CDR3 is made up of 15 amino acids. The V segment lost 6 bases and the J segment 5 bases; nucleotides outside the gene matches: 12. The germline gives CDR1 LGHDT, CDR2 YNNKEL (reference sequence). The CDR3 spells CASSKQGSKGTEAFF. CDR3 sequence (DNA): TGTGCCAGCAGTAAACAGGGGAGTAAGGGTACTGAAGCTTTCTTT.

This clone was seen only once. V usage is TRBV15 and J usage is TRBJ1-4, with 8 bases aligning to TRBD1. In germline, CDR1 is LNHNV, CDR2 YYDKDF (reference sequence). Losses at the gene ends were 5 bases for V and 7 bases for J; bases not matched to a gene: 9. This CDR3 is 15 amino acids long. The CDR3 is CATSGQGSMGEKLFF. The CDR3 nucleotides read TGTGCCACCAGCGGACAGGGTTCCATGGGTGAAAAACTGTTTTTT.

The rearrangement links TRBV11-1 to TRBJ1-1; the match to TRBD1 covers 10 bases. The CDR3 has 15 amino acids. J lost 5 bases, V lost 5 bases, and 8 bases had no gene match. Germline CDR1 SGHAT, CDR2 FQDESV (reference sequence). CDR3 sequence reads: CASSDQGTGVTEAFF. CDR3 bases: TGTGCCAGCAGCGACCAGGGGACAGGGGTTACTGAAGCTTTCTTT.

The V gene is TRBV30, the J gene TRBJ2-7; 9 nucleotides agree with TRBD1. The CDR3 has 13 amino acids. The V segment lost 7 bases and the J segment 3 bases; nucleotides outside the gene matches: 7. Germline V gene sequence: CDR1 GTSNPN, CDR2 SVGIG (reference sequence). CDR3 bases: TGTGCCTACCGGACAGGGGCCAACTACGAGCAGTACTTC. Translated, it gives CAYRTGANYEQYF.

The chain joins TRBV21-1 to TRBJ2-7; the DNA was not compared with TRBD2, the D call given in the table. TRBV21-1 is a known pseudogene. The CDR3 covers 19 residues. CDR3 loop: CASSTPGLAGVRPSYEQYF. The DNA for the CDR3 is TGTGCCAGCAGCACCCCGGGACTAGCGGGAGTCCGCCCTTCGTACGAGCAGTACTTC.

This clone occurred once. This rearrangement joins TRBV29-1 to TRBJ1-2; 8 bases are a match to TRBD1. The CDR3 consists of 12 residues. Germline V gene lookup returns CDR1 SQVTM and CDR2 ANQGSEA. V lost 7 bases and J lost 3; bases outside the gene matches: 4. Written as DNA, the CDR3 is TGCAGCGGGGCGACAGGGGACTATGGCTACACCTTC. It translates to CSGATGDYGYTF.

The J gene is TRBJ2-7, the V gene TRBV30; 10 positions agree with TRBD2. Germline CDR1 is GTSNPN and CDR2 is SVGIG (reference sequence). V lost 5 bases to trimming and J lost 5 bases; unmatched junction nucleotides: 9. The CDR3 is 14 residues long. Here the CDR3 reads CAWGIGLAVNEQYF. CDR3 DNA sequence: TGTGCCTGGGGGATAGGACTAGCGGTTAACGAGCAGTACTTC.

J is TRBJ1-6 and V is TRBV2; no reliable D call. The germline V gene has CDR1 SNHLY and CDR2 FYNNEI. The CDR3 totals 15 residues. V was trimmed by 3 bases and J by 0 bases, leaving 6 bases between them. The CDR3 coding sequence is TGTGCCAGCAGTGACGCGAGCTCCTATAATTCACCCCTCCACTTT. Its protein product is CASSDASSYNSPLHF.

The rearrangement uses TRBV29-1 and TRBJ2-5; tentative D call: TRBD1 (6 bases). Germline CDR1 and CDR2: SQVTM and ANQGSEA. CDR3 length: 12 amino acids. V lost 6 bases to trimming and J lost 4 bases, with 12 bases between them. The DNA of the CDR3 is TGCAGCGTGTCCGGACAGCGAGAGACCCAGTACTTC. Protein sequence: CSVSGQRETQYF. The full variable domain, with the rest looked up from reference TRBV29-1 and TRBJ2-5, is SAVISQKPSRDICQRGTSLTIQCQVDSQVTMMFWYRQQPGQSLTLIATANQGSEATYESGFVIDKFPISRPNLTFSTLTVSNMSPEDSSIYLCSVSGQRETQYFGPGTRLLVL.